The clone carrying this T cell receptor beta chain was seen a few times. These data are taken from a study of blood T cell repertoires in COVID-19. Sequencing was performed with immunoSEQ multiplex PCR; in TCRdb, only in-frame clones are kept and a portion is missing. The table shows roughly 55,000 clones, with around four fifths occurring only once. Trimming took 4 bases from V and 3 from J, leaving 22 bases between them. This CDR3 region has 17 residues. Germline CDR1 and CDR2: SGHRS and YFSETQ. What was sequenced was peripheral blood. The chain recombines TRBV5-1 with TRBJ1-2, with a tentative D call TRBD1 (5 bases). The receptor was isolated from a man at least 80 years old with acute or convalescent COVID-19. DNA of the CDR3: TGCGCCAGCAGCCCCGCCGCTGGATCGGGGGAGTACTATGGCTACACCTTC. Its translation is CASSPAAGSGEYYGYTF. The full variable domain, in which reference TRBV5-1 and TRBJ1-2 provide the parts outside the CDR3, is KAGVTQTPRYLIKTRGQQVTLSCSPISGHRSVSWYQQTPGQGLQFLFEYFSETQRNKGNFPGRFSGRQFSNSRSEMNVSTLELGDSALYLCASSPAAGSGEYYGYTFGSGTRLTVV.